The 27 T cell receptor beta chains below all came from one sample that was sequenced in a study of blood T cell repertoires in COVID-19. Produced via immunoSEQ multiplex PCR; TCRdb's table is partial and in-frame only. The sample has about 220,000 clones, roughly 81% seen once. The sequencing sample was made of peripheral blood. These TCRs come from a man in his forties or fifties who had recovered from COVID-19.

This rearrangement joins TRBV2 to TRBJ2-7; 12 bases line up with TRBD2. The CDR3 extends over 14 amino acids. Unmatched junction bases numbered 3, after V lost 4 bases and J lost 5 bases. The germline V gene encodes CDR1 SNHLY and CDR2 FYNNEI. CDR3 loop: CASSAWTSGNEQYF. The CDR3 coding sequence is TGTGCCAGCAGTGCGTGGACTAGCGGGAACGAGCAGTACTTC.

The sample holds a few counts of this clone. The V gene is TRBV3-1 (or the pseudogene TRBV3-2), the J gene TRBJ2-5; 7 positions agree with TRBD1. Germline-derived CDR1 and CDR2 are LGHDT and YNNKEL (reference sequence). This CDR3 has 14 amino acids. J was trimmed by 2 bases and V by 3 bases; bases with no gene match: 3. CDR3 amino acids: CASSHRRGQETQYF. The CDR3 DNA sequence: TGTGCCAGCAGCCACCGCAGGGGGCAAGAGACCCAGTACTTC.

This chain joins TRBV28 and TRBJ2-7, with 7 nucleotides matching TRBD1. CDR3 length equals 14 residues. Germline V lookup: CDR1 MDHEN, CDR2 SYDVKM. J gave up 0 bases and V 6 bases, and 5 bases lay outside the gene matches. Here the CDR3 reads CASRAGTDSYEQYF. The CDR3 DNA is TGTGCCAGCAGGGCCGGGACAGACTCCTACGAGCAGTACTTC.

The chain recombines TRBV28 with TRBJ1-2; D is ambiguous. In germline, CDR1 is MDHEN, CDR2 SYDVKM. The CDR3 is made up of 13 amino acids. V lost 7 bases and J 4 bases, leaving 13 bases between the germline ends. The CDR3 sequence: CASNGDKGYGYTF. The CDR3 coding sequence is TGTGCCAGCAACGGGGATAAGGGCTATGGCTACACCTTC.

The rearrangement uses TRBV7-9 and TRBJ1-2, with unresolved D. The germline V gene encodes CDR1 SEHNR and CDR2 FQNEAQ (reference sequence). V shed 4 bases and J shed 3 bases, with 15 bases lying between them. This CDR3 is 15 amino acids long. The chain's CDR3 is CASSSRGEKDYGYTF. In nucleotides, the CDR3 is TGTGCCAGCAGCTCCCGTGGAGAAAAGGACTATGGCTACACCTTC.

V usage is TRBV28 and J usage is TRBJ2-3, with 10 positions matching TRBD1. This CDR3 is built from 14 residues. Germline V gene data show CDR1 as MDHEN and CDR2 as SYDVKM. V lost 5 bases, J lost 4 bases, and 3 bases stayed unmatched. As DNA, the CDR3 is TGTGCCAGCAGTCCCGGACAGGGGGCAGATACGCAGTATTTT. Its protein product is CASSPGQGADTQYF.

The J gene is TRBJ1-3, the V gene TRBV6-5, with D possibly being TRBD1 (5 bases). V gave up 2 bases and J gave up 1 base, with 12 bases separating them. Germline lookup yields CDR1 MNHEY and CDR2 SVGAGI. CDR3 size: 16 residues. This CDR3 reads CASSYTGGASGNTIYF. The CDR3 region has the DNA TGTGCCAGCAGTTACACAGGAGGGGCGTCTGGAAACACCATATATTTT.

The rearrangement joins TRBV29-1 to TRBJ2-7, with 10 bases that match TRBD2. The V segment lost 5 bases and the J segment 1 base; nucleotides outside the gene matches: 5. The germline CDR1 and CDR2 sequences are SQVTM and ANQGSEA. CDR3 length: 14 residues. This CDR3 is CSVSSSGSSYEQYF. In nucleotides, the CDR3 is TGCAGCGTTAGCTCTAGCGGGAGTTCCTACGAGCAGTACTTC.

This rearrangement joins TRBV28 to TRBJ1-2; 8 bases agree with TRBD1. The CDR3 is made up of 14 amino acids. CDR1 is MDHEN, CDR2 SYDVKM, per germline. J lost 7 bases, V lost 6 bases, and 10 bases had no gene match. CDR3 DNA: TGTGCCAGCAGAACGGACAGGGTAAGAAGTGGCTACACCTTC. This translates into CASRTDRVRSGYTF.

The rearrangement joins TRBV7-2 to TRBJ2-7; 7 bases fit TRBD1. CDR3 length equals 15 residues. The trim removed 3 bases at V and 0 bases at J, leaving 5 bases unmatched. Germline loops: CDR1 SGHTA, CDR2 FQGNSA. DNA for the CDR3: TGTGCCAGCAGCTTCACAGGGGCTAACTCCTACGAGCAGTACTTC. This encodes CASSFTGANSYEQYF.

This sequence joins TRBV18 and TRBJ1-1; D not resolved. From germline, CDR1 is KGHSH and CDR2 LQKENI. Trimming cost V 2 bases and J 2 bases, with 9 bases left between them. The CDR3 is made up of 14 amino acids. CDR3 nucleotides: TGTGCCAGCTCACCATCAGACTTAAACACTGAAGCTTTCTTT. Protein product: CASSPSDLNTEAFF.

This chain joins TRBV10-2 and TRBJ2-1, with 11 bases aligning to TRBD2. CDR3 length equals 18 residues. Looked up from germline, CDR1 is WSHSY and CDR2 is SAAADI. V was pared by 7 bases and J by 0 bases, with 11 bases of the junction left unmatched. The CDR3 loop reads CASTRGSGRGFSYNEQFF. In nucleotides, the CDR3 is TGCGCCAGCACACGGGGTAGCGGGAGGGGTTTCTCCTACAATGAGCAGTTCTTC.

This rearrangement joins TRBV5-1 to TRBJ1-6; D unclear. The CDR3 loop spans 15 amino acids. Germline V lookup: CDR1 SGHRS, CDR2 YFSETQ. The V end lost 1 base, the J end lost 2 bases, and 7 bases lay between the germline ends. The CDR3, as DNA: TGCGCCAGCAGCTTGATAGCTGCCTATAATTCACCCCTCCACTTT. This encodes CASSLIAAYNSPLHF.

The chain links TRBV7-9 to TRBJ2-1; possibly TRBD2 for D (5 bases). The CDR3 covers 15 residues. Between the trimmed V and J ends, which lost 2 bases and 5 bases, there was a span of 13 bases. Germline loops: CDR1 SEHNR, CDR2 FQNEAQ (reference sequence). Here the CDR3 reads CASSLRGYGHNEQFF. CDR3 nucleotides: TGTGCCAGCAGCTTACGAGGGTACGGACACAATGAGCAGTTCTTC.

In DNA form, the CDR3 reads TGTGCCAGCAGTTTGGGCGGGACTACAGATACGCAGTATTTT. Translation gives CASSLGGTTDTQYF. J is TRBJ2-3 and V is TRBV28, with D possibly being TRBD2 (6 bases). The CDR3 extends over 14 amino acids. Germline-derived CDR1 and CDR2 are MDHEN and SYDVKM. Trimming took 3 bases from V and 3 from J, leaving 10 bases between them.

The CDR3 loop reads CASSEWGGTGELFF. CDR3 nucleotides: TGTGCCAGCAGTGAATGGGGGGGTACCGGGGAGCTGTTTTTT. The chain carries TRBV25-1 and TRBJ2-2; 7 bases line up with TRBD2. The CDR3 consists of 14 residues. With 1 base clipped from V and 5 bases from J, the junction kept 1 base outside the gene matches. Germline V gene data show CDR1 as MGHDK and CDR2 as SYGVNS.

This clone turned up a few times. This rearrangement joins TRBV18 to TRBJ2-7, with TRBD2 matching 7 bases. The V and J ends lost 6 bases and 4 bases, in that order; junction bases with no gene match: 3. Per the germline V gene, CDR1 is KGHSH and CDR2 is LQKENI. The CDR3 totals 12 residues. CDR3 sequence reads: CASSSGLYEQYF. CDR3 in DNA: TGTGCCAGCTCTTCGGGACTATACGAGCAGTACTTC.

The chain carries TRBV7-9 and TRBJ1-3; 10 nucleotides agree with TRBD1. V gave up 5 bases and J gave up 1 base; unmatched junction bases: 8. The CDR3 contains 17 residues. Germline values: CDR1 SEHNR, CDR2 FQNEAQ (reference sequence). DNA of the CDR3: TGTGCCAGCAGCCGACTCGGGACAGGGGTTTCTGGAAACACCATATATTTT. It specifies CASSRLGTGVSGNTIYF.

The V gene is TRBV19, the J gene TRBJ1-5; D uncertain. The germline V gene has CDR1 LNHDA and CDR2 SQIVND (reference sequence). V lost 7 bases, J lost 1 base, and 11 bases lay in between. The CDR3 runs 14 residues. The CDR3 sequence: CASTGGRSNQPQHF. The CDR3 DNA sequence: TGTGCCAGTACGGGAGGACGGAGCAATCAGCCCCAGCATTTT.

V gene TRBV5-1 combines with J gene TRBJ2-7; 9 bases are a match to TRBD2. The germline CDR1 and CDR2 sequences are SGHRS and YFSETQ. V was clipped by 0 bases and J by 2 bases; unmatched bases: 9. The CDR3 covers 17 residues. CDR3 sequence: CASSLALREGTPYEQYF. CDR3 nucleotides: TGCGCCAGCAGCTTGGCTTTGCGGGAGGGGACCCCCTACGAGCAGTACTTC.

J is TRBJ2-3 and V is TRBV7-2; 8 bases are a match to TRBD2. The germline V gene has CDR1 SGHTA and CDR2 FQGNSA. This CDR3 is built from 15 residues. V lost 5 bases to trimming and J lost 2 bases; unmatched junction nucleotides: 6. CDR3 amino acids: CASSPWTSSTDTQYF. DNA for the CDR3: TGTGCCAGCAGCCCCTGGACTAGCTCCACAGATACGCAGTATTTT.

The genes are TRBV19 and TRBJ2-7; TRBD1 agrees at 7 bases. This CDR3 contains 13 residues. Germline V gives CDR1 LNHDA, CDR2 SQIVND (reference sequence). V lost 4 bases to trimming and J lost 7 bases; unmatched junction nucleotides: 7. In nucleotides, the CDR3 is TGTGCCAGTAGTACGGACAGGCTGGGGGAGCAGTACTTC. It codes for CASSTDRLGEQYF.

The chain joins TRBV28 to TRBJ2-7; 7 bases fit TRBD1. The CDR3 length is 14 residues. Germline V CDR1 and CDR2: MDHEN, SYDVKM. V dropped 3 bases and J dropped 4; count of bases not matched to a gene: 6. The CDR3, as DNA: TGTGCCAGCAGTTTCTTTGGGACAGAATACGAGCAGTACTTC. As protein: CASSFFGTEYEQYF. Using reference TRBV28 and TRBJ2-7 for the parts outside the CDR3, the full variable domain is DVKVTQSSRYLVKRTGEKVFLECVQDMDHENMFWYRQDPGLGLRLIYFSYDVKMKEKGDIPEGYSVSREKKERFSLILESASTNQTSMYLCASSFFGTEYEQYFGPGTRLTVT.

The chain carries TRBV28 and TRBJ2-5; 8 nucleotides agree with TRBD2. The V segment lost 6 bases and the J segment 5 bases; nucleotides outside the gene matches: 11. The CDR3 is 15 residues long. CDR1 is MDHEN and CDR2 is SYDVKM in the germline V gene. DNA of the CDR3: TGTGCCAGCAGCGCGATAAGCGGGAGCACGGAGACCCAGTACTTC. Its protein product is CASSAISGSTETQYF.

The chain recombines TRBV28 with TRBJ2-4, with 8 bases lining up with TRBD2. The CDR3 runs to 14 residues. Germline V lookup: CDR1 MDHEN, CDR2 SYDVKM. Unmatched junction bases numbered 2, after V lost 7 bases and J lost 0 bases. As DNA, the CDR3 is TGTGCCAGCACCGGGGGGGTAGCCAAAAACATTCAGTACTTC. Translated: CASTGGVAKNIQYF.

The CDR3 here is CASSWLTSGRPGELFF. The CDR3 DNA follows: TGTGCCAGCAGCTGGTTGACTAGCGGGAGGCCCGGGGAGCTGTTTTTT. V and J are TRBV13 and TRBJ2-2, with 13 nucleotides matching TRBD2. The CDR3 covers 16 residues. J gave up 6 bases and V 4 bases, and 5 bases lay outside the gene matches. The germline CDR1 and CDR2 sequences are PRHDT and FYEKMQ (reference sequence). Filled out from reference TRBV13 and TRBJ2-2, the complete variable domain reads AAGVIQSPRHLIKEKRETATLKCYPIPRHDTVYWYQQGPGQDPQFLISFYEKMQSDKGSIPDRFSAQQFSDYHSELNMSSLELGDSALYFCASSWLTSGRPGELFFGEGSRLTVL.

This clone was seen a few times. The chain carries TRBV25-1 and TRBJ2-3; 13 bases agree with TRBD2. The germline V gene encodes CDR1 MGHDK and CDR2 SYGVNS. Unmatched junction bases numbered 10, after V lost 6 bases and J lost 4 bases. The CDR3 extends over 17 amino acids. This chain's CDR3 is CASRRTEGLAGSDTQYF. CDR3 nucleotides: TGTGCCAGCAGGAGGACAGAGGGACTAGCGGGATCAGATACGCAGTATTTT.